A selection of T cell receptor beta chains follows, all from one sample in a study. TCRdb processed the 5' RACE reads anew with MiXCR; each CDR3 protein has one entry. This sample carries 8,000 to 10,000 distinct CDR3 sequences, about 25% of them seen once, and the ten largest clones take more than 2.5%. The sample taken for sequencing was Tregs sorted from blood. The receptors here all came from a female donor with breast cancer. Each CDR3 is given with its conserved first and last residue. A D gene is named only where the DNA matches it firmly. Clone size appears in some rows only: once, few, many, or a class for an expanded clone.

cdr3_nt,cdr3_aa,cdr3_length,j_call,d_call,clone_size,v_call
TGCGCCAGCAGCCAGGTGGGGGGGTTGAACACTGAAGCTTCCTTT,CASSQVGGLNTEASF,15,TRBJ1-1,-,few,TRBV4-1
TGTGCCAGCAGCGTAGACCCGAGCTCCTATAATTCACCCCTCCACTTT,CASSVDPSSYNSPLHF,16,TRBJ1-6,-,many,TRBV9
TGTGCCAGCAGCCGGGGGGGTTCGTACAATGAGCAGTTCTTC,CASSRGGSYNEQFF,14,TRBJ2-1,TRBD2,medium-sized,TRBV5-5
TGTGCCAGCAGCCAAGATTGGGAAAGGGCCGGAGAGACCCAGTACTTC,CASSQDWERAGETQYF,16,TRBJ2-5,-,-,TRBV4-2
TGTGCCAGCAGCGTAGGACAGGGGGATCAGCCCCAGCATTTT,CASSVGQGDQPQHF,14,TRBJ1-5,TRBD1,medium-sized,TRBV9
TGCAGCGTTGAAGCGGGTGCGGGACATAGGGTGAATGAGCAGTTCTTC,CSVEAGAGHRVNEQFF,16,TRBJ2-1,-,many,TRBV29-1
TGCGCCAGCAGCCGGGACCCCGCGGCGTATGGCTACACCTTC,CASSRDPAAYGYTF,14,TRBJ1-2,-,few,TRBV5-1
TGCGCCAGCAGACCCATTGGGAACACTGAAGCTTTCTTT,CASRPIGNTEAFF,13,TRBJ1-1,-,few,TRBV5-1
TGTGCCAGCAGCCAAGATTTGGGTGATACCTACGAGCAGTACTTC,CASSQDLGDTYEQYF,15,TRBJ2-7,-,-,TRBV4-2
TGTGCCAGCAGTGAGGGGGGGTGGTTGGCCCAGCATTTT,CASSEGGWLAQHF,13,TRBJ1-5,-,many,TRBV6-1
TGCAGCGTCCCGGGACAGCGATTCAATGAGCAGTACTTC,CSVPGQRFNEQYF,13,TRBJ2-7,TRBD1,-,TRBV29-1
TGTGCCAGCAGTGGCTGGGTCGCGGGGGAGACCCAGTACTTC,CASSGWVAGETQYF,14,TRBJ2-5,-,few,TRBV25-1
TGTGCCACCAGCAGACCCGGGCAGGGGTACTCTGGAAACACCATATATTTT,CATSRPGQGYSGNTIYF,17,TRBJ1-3,-,-,TRBV15
TGTGCCAGCTCAGGTTCTTATAATTCACCCCTCCACTTT,CASSGSYNSPLHF,13,TRBJ1-6,-,medium-sized,TRBV6-6
TGTGCCAGCAGTGAATTTCGGCTAGCACTTAGCACAGATACGCAGTATTTT,CASSEFRLALSTDTQYF,17,TRBJ2-3,-,-,TRBV6-1
TGTGCCAGCAGTGACCCATGGACAGCCGGGGACACAGATACGCAGTATTTT,CASSDPWTAGDTDTQYF,17,TRBJ2-3,-,few,TRBV6-1
TGTGCCAGCAGCACCGGGACAGGGGGGTGGCAGCAGTTCTTC,CASSTGTGGWQQFF,14,TRBJ2-1,TRBD1,many,TRBV2